Listed below are T cell receptor beta chains from one sample, sequenced in a study of T cell responses to AZD1222 COVID-19 vaccine. Repertoires were generated with immunoSEQ multiplex PCR, while TCRdb's copy carries only in-frame clones and drops some. The sample lists some 180,000 clones; around 90% were seen once. Sequenced material: peripheral blood, taken 28 days after the second AZD1222 dose. All receptors derive from an adult who received the AZD1222 COVID-19 vaccine. CDR3s include the opening cysteine and the closing phenylalanine or tryptophan. The D gene is left open where the match is weak. Where a row states a size, it is once, few, many or the class of an expanded clone; other rows omit it.

-	TRBV2	TRBJ1-6	-	TGTGCCAGCAGTGGGAACAGGGTGGGAAATTCACCCCTCCACTTT	CASSGNRVGNSPLHF
TRBD1	TRBV2	TRBJ1-6	-	TGTGCCAGCAGCACGGGACAGTATTCACCCCTCCACTTT	CASSTGQYSPLHF
TRBD2	TRBV30	TRBJ2-7	-	TGTGCCTGGAGTGTAAGACTAGCGGACCTCTACGAGCAGTACTTC	CAWSVRLADLYEQYF
TRBD2	TRBV3-1/TRBV3-2	TRBJ2-2	-	TGTGCCAGCAGCCAAGATCAGGGACTAGCGGGGGGGTTGAACACCGGGGAGCTGTTTTTT	CASSQDQGLAGGLNTGELFF
-	TRBV6-1	TRBJ1-1	-	TGTGCCAGCAGTGAGGACCGGTCTCGAACTATGAACACTGAAGCTTTCTTT	CASSEDRSRTMNTEAFF
-	TRBV20-1	TRBJ1-2	-	TGCAGTGCTAGTGGACGGTCCAATGGCTACACCTTC	CSASGRSNGYTF
-	TRBV24-1	TRBJ1-4	-	TGTGCCACCAGTGATCGCAGGGTGGGTGAAAAACTGTTTTTT	CATSDRRVGEKLFF
-	TRBV7-3	TRBJ2-1	-	TGTGCCAGCAGCTTTGTAGGGGACAATGAGCAGTTCTTC	CASSFVGDNEQFF
-	TRBV19	TRBJ1-2	-	TGTGCCAGTAGTATAGGACACGGCGACTATGGCTACACCTTC	CASSIGHGDYGYTF
-	TRBV6-2/TRBV6-3	TRBJ1-2	-	TGTGCCAGCAGTTACCCCGGGATTTTATATGGCTACACCTTC	CASSYPGILYGYTF
-	TRBV10-3	TRBJ1-2	few	TGTGCCATCAGTGAAGAAAGCTATGGCTACACCTTC	CAISEESYGYTF
TRBD1	TRBV5-4	TRBJ2-1	-	TGTGCCAGCAGCCCAGGGACAGGCCCCTTCAATGAGCAGTTCTTC	CASSPGTGPFNEQFF
TRBD1	TRBV5-6	TRBJ2-7	-	TGTGCCAGCAGACTAACCGGGACAGGGTCCCCCTACGAGCAGTACTTC	CASRLTGTGSPYEQYF
TRBD1	TRBV27	TRBJ2-4	-	TGTGCCAGCAGTTCCGGACAGGGGGCTTATAACATTCAGTACTTC	CASSSGQGAYNIQYF
TRBD1	TRBV18	TRBJ2-1	once	TGTGCCAGCTCCCCCGGGACAGGGGTAAGGGAGCAGTTCTTC	CASSPGTGVREQFF
TRBD2	TRBV4-3	TRBJ2-3	-	TGCGCCAGCAGCCCGCGGGTAGCGGGGGGGCTTACCGGCACAGATACGCAGTATTTT	CASSPRVAGGLTGTDTQYF
-	TRBV4-2	TRBJ2-2	-	TGTGCCAGCAGCCTCAACTTAAGGGGAAACACCGGGGAGCTGTTTTTT	CASSLNLRGNTGELFF
-	TRBV9	TRBJ1-6	-	TGTGCCAGCAGCGTAGAAGGGTATAATTCACCCCTCCACTTT	CASSVEGYNSPLHF
TRBD1	TRBV4-1	TRBJ2-2	-	TGCGCCAGCAGCCGGACAGGGTCCGTGAACACCGGGGAGCTGTTTTTT	CASSRTGSVNTGELFF
-	TRBV6-2/TRBV6-3	TRBJ2-2	-	TGTGCCAGCAGTTATTGGCAAACCACCGGGGAGCTGTTTTTT	CASSYWQTTGELFF